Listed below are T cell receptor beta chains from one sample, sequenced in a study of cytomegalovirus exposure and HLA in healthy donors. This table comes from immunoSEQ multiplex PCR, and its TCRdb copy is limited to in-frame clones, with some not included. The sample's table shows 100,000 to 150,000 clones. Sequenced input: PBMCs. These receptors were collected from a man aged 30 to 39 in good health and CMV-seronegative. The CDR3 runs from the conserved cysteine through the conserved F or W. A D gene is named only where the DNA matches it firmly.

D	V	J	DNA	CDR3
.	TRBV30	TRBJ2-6	TGTGCCTGGAGCTTTCGCAGCTCTGGGGCCAACGTCCTGACTTTC	CAWSFRSSGANVLTF
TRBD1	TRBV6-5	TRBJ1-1	TGTGCCAGCAGTCCTATCAGGGGGCCCGTCACTGAAGCTTTCTTT	CASSPIRGPVTEAFF
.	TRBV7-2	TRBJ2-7	TGTGCCAGCAGCCCAGGCGGGGCCTCCTACGAGCAGTACTTC	CASSPGGASYEQYF
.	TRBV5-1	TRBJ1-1	TGCGCCAGCAGCATCGGTCCAAACACTGAAGCTTTCTTT	CASSIGPNTEAFF
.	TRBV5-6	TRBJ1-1	TGTGCCAGCAGCCTACTGAGAGCTGAAGCTTTCTTT	CASSLLRAEAFF
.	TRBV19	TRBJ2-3	TGTGCCAGTAGTATAGATGTGCAGGGAGATACGCAGTATTTT	CASSIDVQGDTQYF
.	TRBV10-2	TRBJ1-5	TGCGCCAGCAGTGAGTCGGAGGACCTTAATCAGCCCCAGCATTTT	CASSESEDLNQPQHF
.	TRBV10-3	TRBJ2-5	TGTGCCATCAGTGAGTCTGGTGGGCAGGGGATAGAGACCCAGTACTTC	CAISESGGQGIETQYF
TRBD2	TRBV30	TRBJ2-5	TGTGCCTGGAAGGTAGCGGGAGGGTTTGGGGAGACCCAGTACTTC	CAWKVAGGFGETQYF
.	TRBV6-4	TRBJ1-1	TGTGCCAGCAGTGTGGAGTTGAACACTGAAGCTTTCTTT	CASSVELNTEAFF
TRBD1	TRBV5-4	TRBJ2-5	TGTGCCAGCAGCCGGACAGGGGCCGGGTCGGGAAACCAAGAGACCCAGTACTTC	CASSRTGAGSGNQETQYF
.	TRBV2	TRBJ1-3	TGTGCCAGCAGTGAAGAGGGGAACTCTGGAAACACCATATATTTT	CASSEEGNSGNTIYF
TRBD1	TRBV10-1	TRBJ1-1	TGCGCCAGCAGTGAGCGACAGGGGCCAGGAACTGAAGCTTTCTTT	CASSERQGPGTEAFF
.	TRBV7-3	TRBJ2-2	TGTGCCAGCAGCTCGGACACCGGGGAGCTGTTTTTT	CASSSDTGELFF
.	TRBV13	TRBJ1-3	TGTGCCAGCAGCTTATTCAACAGGGAAAACACCATATATTTT	CASSLFNRENTIYF
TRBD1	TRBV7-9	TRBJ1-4	TGTGCCAGCAGCCCTGGGACAGTGTCGGATGAAAAACTGTTTTTT	CASSPGTVSDEKLFF
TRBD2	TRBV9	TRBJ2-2	TGTGCCAGCAGCTCTCACTTGGGCGGGAGGGCCACCGGGGAGCTGTTTTTT	CASSSHLGGRATGELFF
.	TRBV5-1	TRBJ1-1	TGCGCCAGCAGAGTAGGGCAGGGGAGTACTGAAGCTTTCTTT	CASRVGQGSTEAFF
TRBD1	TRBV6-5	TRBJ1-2	TGTGCCAGCAGTTTGACAGGGCTCCACGGCTACACCTTC	CASSLTGLHGYTF
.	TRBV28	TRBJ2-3	TGTGCCAGTGAGTTCACAGATACGCAGTATTTT	CASEFTDTQYF
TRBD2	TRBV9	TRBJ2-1	TGTGCCAGCAGCTCACGGGGGGACAATGAGCAGTTCTTC	CASSSRGDNEQFF
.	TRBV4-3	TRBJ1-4	TGCGCCAGCAGCCAAGAAGTTCAGGGCTGGGGAACTAATGAAAAACTGTTTTTT	CASSQEVQGWGTNEKLFF
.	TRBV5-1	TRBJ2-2	TGCGCCAGCAGCTTGAACAGGGTGCTCTCCGGGGAGCTGTTTTTT	CASSLNRVLSGELFF
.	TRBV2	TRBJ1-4	TGTGCCAGCAGTGATGGCGGGGCAACTAATGAAAAACTGTTTTTT	CASSDGGATNEKLFF
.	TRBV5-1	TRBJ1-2	TGCGCCAGCAGCTTGGGAAGGATACGGGGAAAGAACTATGGCTACACCTTC	CASSLGRIRGKNYGYTF
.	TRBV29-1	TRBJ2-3	TGCAGCACAAAATCCGGGGAGAGCACAGATACGCAGTATTTT	CSTKSGESTDTQYF
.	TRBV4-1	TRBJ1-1	TGCGCCAGCAGCCAAGGTCCAGGGAAAACTGAAGCTTTCTTT	CASSQGPGKTEAFF
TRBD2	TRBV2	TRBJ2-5	TGTGCCAGCAGTGGAAGCGATCGGCTAGCGGGAGATACAGAGACCCAGTACTTC	CASSGSDRLAGDTETQYF
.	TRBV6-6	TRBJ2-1	TGTGCCAGCAGTTACTTAACTTACAATGAGCAGTTCTTC	CASSYLTYNEQFF
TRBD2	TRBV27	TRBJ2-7	TGTGCCAGCAGTTTAGGGACTAGCGGGATGTACGAGCAGTACTTC	CASSLGTSGMYEQYF
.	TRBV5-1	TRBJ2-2	TGCGCCAGCAGCTTCGAGGGGCTAGCGACGAACACCGGGGAGCTGTTTTTT	CASSFEGLATNTGELFF
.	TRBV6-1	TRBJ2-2	TGTGCCAGCAGTGCTCTTTGGGGCGAGAACACCGGGGAGCTGTTTTTT	CASSALWGENTGELFF